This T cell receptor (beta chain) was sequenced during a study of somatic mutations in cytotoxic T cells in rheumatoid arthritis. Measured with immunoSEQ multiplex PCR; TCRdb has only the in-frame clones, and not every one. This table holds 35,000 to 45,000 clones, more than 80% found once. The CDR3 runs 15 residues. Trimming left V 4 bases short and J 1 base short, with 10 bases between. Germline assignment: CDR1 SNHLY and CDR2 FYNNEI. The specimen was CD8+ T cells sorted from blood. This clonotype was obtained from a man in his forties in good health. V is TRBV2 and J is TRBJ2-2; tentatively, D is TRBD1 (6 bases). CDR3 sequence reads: CASSGTGWNTGELFF. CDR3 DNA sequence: TGTGCCAGCAGTGGCACAGGGTGGAACACCGGGGAGCTGTTTTTT.